This TCR beta chain was identified in a study of T cells in Graves' hyperthyroidism and ophthalmopathy. The study, taken as a whole, reports: A model of 13 V-J pairs discriminated ophthalmopathy from stable hyperthyroidism.

Many counts were recorded for this clonotype. The antigen remains unidentified. Ophthalmopathy cases scored 3 or more on the Clinical Activity Score and 4 or more on NOSPECS grade, with duration below 3 months. Diagnostic decisions used clinical symptoms, serum thyroxine and TRAb, thyroid ultrasound and orbital computed tomography. About 10 ml fresh peripheral blood yielded the PBMCs. The TCR beta CDR3 regions underwent amplification using RNA transcripts as the source. In the first-round RT-PCR of the TCR CDR3, the HTBI primer set was used. TCRdb reprocessed the multiplex PCR reads with MiXCR, giving one entry per CDR3 protein. This sample carries 200,000 to 300,000 distinct CDR3 sequences, approximately 23% of them seen once, and the ten largest clones take approximately 35%. This TCR was sampled from a woman in her forties with Graves' ophthalmopathy. The sample taken for sequencing was blood.

The CDR3 DNA reads as TGTGCCAGCAGCTTAACGAGGGAGACTGAAGCTTTCTTT. This translates into CASSLTRETEAFF. The chain uses TRBV7-2 and TRBJ1-1; D not resolved. The V and J ends lost 2 bases and 5 bases respectively, with 9 bases between them. The CDR3 runs to 13 residues. Germline-derived CDR1 and CDR2 are SGHTA and FQGNSA.